The 9 T cell receptor beta chains in this list originate from one sample, sequenced in a study of blood T cell repertoires in COVID-19. Produced via immunoSEQ multiplex PCR; TCRdb's table is partial and in-frame only. This sample has approximately 190,000 clones; 82% occur once, and the top ten carry around 8%. Sequenced sample: peripheral blood. Receptor source: a woman aged 55 to 70 with COVID-19, enrolled during active disease.

The chain carries TRBV5-1 and TRBJ2-2, with 13 bases identical to TRBD2. CDR1 is SGHRS, CDR2 YFSETQ, per germline. The CDR3 runs to 16 residues. The ends lost 4 bases at V and 6 bases at J; junction bases unmatched: 6. The CDR3 DNA is TGCGCCAGCAGCAGGGGACTAGCGGGGCCGGCCGGGGAGCTGTTTTTT. It codes for CASSRGLAGPAGELFF.

In its sample, this clone was seen a few times. The J gene is TRBJ1-1, the V gene TRBV5-1; the match to TRBD1 covers 7 bases. From germline, CDR1 is SGHRS and CDR2 YFSETQ. V lost 4 bases, J lost 8 bases, and 5 bases stayed unmatched. The CDR3 spans 12 residues. The CDR3 coding sequence is TGCGCCAGCAGCCCCGAGACAGGGGAAGCTTTCTTT. Residues: CASSPETGEAFF.

V gene TRBV9 combines with J gene TRBJ1-2, with TRBD1 matching 7 bases. The CDR3 has 16 residues. Germline V gene sequence: CDR1 SGDLS, CDR2 YYNGEE. V lost 4 bases and J lost 2; bases outside the gene matches: 11. CDR3 nucleotides: TGTGCCAGCAGCCGTTTTGACAGGGCGGGGAACTATGGCTACACCTTC. It is translated as CASSRFDRAGNYGYTF.

This chain joins TRBV19 and TRBJ2-2; D is perhaps TRBD2 (6 bases). V was clipped by 5 bases and J by 1 base, with 17 bases between them. The CDR3 has 17 residues. Germline V gene sequence: CDR1 LNHDA, CDR2 SQIVND (reference sequence). The CDR3 bases are TGTGCCAGTAGTCACCGGGGGTTGGTAGGGAACACCGGGGAGCTGTTTTTT. This gives the protein CASSHRGLVGNTGELFF.

V is TRBV29-1 and J is TRBJ2-3; no clear D gene. Germline V gives CDR1 SQVTM, CDR2 ANQGSEA. CDR3 size: 16 residues. V lost 2 bases and J 0 bases, leaving 15 bases between the germline ends. CDR3: CSVEKNSRTSTDTQYF. In nucleotides, the CDR3 is TGCAGCGTTGAAAAGAACTCTCGAACTAGCACAGATACGCAGTATTTT.

The chain carries TRBV6-2 or TRBV6-3 and TRBJ2-7; 7 nucleotides align to TRBD1. CDR1 MNHEY and CDR2 SVGEGT come from the germline V gene. Trimming removed 6 bases from V and 3 bases from J; junction bases left unmatched: 8. The CDR3 runs to 14 residues. CDR3 region: CASSLGQAFYEQYV. The DNA of the CDR3 is TGTGCCAGCAGCTTAGGACAGGCGTTCTACGAGCAGTACGTC.

This chain uses TRBV7-2 with TRBJ1-2; D possibly corresponds to TRBD1 (6 bases). V lost 1 base to trimming and J lost 2 bases, with 11 bases between them. Germline CDR1 is SGHTA and CDR2 is FQGNSA. This CDR3 comprises 15 residues. For the CDR3, the DNA is TGTGCCAGCAGCTTAGTCACAGGGTCGAACTATGGCTACACCTTC. This codes for CASSLVTGSNYGYTF.

The gene calls are TRBV3-1 (or the pseudogene TRBV3-2) and TRBJ2-3, with D possibly being TRBD2 (7 bases). Trimming took off 0 bases at V and 5 bases at J, with 18 bases between the two ends. Germline CDR1 and CDR2: LGHDT and YNNKEL (reference sequence). The CDR3 extends over 17 amino acids. CDR3 coding DNA: TGTGCCAGCAGCCAAGATCTGAGGGGGGGCCTTGGAGATACGCAGTATTTT. Protein product: CASSQDLRGGLGDTQYF.

The V and J genes are TRBV29-1 and TRBJ1-2, with 9 bases matching TRBD1. Per germline, CDR1 SQVTM and CDR2 ANQGSEA. This CDR3 contains 13 residues. J was trimmed by 7 bases and V by 6 bases; bases with no gene match: 9. The DNA for the CDR3 is TGCAGCGTCCCCCCGGGACAGGGTGTTGGCTACACCTTC. Translation: CSVPPGQGVGYTF.